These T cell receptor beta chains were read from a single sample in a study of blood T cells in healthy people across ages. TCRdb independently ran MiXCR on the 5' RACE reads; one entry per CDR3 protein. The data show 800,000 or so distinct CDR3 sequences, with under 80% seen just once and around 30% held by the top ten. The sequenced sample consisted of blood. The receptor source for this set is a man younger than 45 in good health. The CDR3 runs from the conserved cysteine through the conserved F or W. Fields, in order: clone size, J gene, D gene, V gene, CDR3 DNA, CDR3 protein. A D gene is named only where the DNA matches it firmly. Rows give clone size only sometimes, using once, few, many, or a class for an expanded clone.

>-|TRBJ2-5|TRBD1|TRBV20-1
TGCAGTGCGGGAGCGGGACAGGGGGAGACCCAGTACTTC
CSAGAGQGETQYF
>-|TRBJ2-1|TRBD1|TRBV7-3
TGTGCCAGCAGCTTAACGGCTGGGACAGGGTGGAATGAGCAGTTCTTC
CASSLTAGTGWNEQFF
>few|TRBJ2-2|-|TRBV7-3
TGTGCCAGCAGCTTAAGTCCTGGCGGGGAGCTGTTTTTT
CASSLSPGGELFF
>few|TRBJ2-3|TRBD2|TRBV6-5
TGTGCCAGCAGTAGGGGACTAGCCTCAAATACGCAGTATTTT
CASSRGLASNTQYF
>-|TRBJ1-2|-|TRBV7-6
TGTGCCAGCAGCCAAGACTTTAACTATGGCTACACCTTC
CASSQDFNYGYTF
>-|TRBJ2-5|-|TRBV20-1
TGCAGTGCCCAACTTGGGCTAGGGGAGACCCAGTACTTC
CSAQLGLGETQYF
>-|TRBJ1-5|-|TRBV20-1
TGCAGTGCTAGCCAGAGCAATCAGCCCCAGCATTTT
CSASQSNQPQHF
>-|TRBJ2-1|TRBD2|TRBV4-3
TGCGCCAGCAGCCAGAGTGTAGCTCGGGGGGGGCCCAATGAGCAGTTCTTC
CASSQSVARGGPNEQFF
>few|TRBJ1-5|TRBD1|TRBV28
TGTGCCAGCAGTATGCCGACAGGGTCCAGCAATCAGCCCCAGCATTTT
CASSMPTGSSNQPQHF
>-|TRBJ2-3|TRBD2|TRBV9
TGTGCCAGCAGCGAAATGAGCGGGGGTGGCACAGATACGCAGTATTTT
CASSEMSGGGTDTQYF
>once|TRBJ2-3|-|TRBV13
TGTGCCAGCAGCTTTCGGGAGCCTGATACGCAGTATTTT
CASSFREPDTQYF
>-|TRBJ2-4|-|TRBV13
TGTGCCAGCGGACAATATCGTGCCCCGGTGGAGCAGTACTTC
CASGQYRAPVEQYF
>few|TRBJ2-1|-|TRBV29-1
TGCAGCGTTGCTCCGGGACGGGGATACAATGAGCAGTTCTTC
CSVAPGRGYNEQFF
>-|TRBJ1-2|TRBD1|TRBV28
TGTGCCAGCACCCAGGGGGGCGACGGCTATGGCTACACCTTC
CASTQGGDGYGYTF
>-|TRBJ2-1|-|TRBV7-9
TGTGCCAGCAGCCCTACCGTGGATGAGCAGTTCTTC
CASSPTVDEQFF
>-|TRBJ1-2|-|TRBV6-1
TGTGCCAGCAGTGACACGTGGGAAACCTATGGCTACACCTTC
CASSDTWETYGYTF
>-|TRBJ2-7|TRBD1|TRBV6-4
TGTGCCACACGACAGGGGGGCAATGAGCAGTACTTC
CATRQGGNEQYF
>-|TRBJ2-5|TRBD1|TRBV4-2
TGTGCCAGCAGCCAAGGGGTCCGGGACAGGGGGCTTGAGCAGTACTTC
CASSQGVRDRGLEQYF
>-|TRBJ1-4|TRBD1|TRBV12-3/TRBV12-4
TGTGCCAGCAGTTTAAACCGGGACAGGGGTTATGTTCTGTTTTTT
CASSLNRDRGYVLFF
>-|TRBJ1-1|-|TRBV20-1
TGCAGTGCTCCCCGACCCTCCACTGAAGCTTTCTTT
CSAPRPSTEAFF
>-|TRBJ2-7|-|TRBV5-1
TGCGCCAGCAGCTTGAGGTCAGAGGCCTACGAGCAGTACTTC
CASSLRSEAYEQYF
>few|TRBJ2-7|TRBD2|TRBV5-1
TGCGCCAGCAGCGGGAGGGGAAGCTCCTACGAGCAGTACTTC
CASSGRGSSYEQYF
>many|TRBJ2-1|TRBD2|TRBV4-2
TGTGCCAGCAGCCAAGGGACCGGGACTAGCGGGGGGAATGAGCAGTTCTTC
CASSQGTGTSGGNEQFF
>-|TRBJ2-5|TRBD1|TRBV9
TGTGCCAGCAGCGCTACCGGGACAGAGGAGACCCAGTACTTC
CASSATGTEETQYF
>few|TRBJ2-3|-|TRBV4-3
TGCGCCAGCAGCCAAGATTGGGGGTCCTATATAATTCCAGATACGCAGTATTTT
CASSQDWGSYIIPDTQYF
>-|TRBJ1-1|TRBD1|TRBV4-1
TGCGCCAGCAGCCAACGGGGGACAGGGGGCACTGAGGCTTTCTTT
CASSQRGTGGTEAFF